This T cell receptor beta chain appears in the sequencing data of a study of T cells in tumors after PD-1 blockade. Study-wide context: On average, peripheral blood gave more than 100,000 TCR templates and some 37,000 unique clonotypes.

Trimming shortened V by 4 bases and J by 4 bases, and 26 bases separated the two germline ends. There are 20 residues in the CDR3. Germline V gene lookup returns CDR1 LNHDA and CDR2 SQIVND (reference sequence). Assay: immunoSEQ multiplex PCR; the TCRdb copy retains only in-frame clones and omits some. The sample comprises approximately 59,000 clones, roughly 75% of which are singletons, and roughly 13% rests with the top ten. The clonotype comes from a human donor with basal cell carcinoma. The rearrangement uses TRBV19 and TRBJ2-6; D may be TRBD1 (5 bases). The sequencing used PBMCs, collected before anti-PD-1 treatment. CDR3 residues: CASSKGLSGHSRTGANVLTF. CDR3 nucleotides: TGTGCCAGTAGTAAGGGCCTGTCTGGACATTCACGGACCGGGGCCAACGTCCTGACTTTC.